This TCR beta chain is from a study of T cell responses to AZD1222 COVID-19 vaccine. This clone was seen a handful of times. Assay used: immunoSEQ multiplex PCR; TCRdb lists only in-frame clones, some missing. The sample consists of 100,000 to 150,000 clones, 87% of them appearing once. The CDR3 loop spans 19 amino acids. Trimming took 2 bases from V and 5 from J; bases not matched to a gene: 8. CDR1 is LGHNA and CDR2 is YNFKEQ in the germline V gene. Sequencing used peripheral blood, obtained on day 0 of AZD1222 vaccination. The V and J genes are TRBV4-2 and TRBJ2-2, with 16 bases fitting TRBD2. This clonotype originated in an adult in good health. This CDR3 is CASSQRIGTSGGETGELFF. DNA of the CDR3: TGTGCCAGCAGCCAACGCATTGGGACTAGCGGGGGGGAAACCGGGGAGCTGTTTTTT.